What follows is one T cell receptor (beta chain) and its context. These data belong to a study of radiation and T cells in renal cell carcinoma. The germline V gene encodes CDR1 MNHNS and CDR2 SASEGT. This CDR3 contains 15 residues. Trimming pared 6 bases from V and 0 bases from J, leaving 12 bases between. Produced via immunoSEQ multiplex PCR; TCRdb's table is partial and in-frame only. The data contain about 77,000 clones, less than 90% of them singletons. As to time point: blood 4 weeks post-SBRT, at nephrectomy. As for treatment: 15 Gy SBRT to primary tumor, nephrectomy 4 weeks later. Nephrectomy followed 15 Gy stereotactic body radiation by 4 weeks.

The TCR originated in a woman aged 55 to 70 with renal cell carcinoma. The specimen was blood, collected from a patient whose treatment included radiotherapy and nephrectomy. The rearrangement links TRBV6-1 to TRBJ1-3, with no clear D. The CDR3 DNA reads as TGTGCCAGCAGGCCCCCCGGAGTCTCTGGAAACACCATATATTTT. Its protein product is CASRPPGVSGNTIYF.